Listed below are T cell receptor beta chains from one sample, sequenced in a study of cytomegalovirus exposure and HLA in healthy donors. Some clones are missing from TCRdb's copy, which holds only in-frame ones; the method was immunoSEQ multiplex PCR. The table lists approximately 220,000 clones, about 83% of them singletons. Input material: PBMCs. The source is a man aged 18 to 29 in good health and CMV-seronegative. CDR3s include the opening cysteine and the closing phenylalanine or tryptophan. D genes are given only for firm matches. A row's size may be missing; if present it is once, few, many or a size class.

>TRBJ1-2|13|TRBV4-3|NA|NA
TGCGCCAGCAGCCATAAAATGGACAGTGGCTACACCTTC
CASSHKMDSGYTF
>TRBJ2-7|13|TRBV7-6|NA|NA
TGTGCCAGCAGCTTAGACAGTGCCTACGAGCAGTACTTC
CASSLDSAYEQYF
>TRBJ2-3|16|TRBV7-8|TRBD2|NA
TGTGCCAGCAGCGCCGGACTAGCGGGAGTCACAGATACGCAGTATTTT
CASSAGLAGVTDTQYF
>TRBJ2-3|14|TRBV30|TRBD2|NA
TGTGCCTGGAAGCTAGCGGGAAGCACAGATACGCAGTATTTT
CAWKLAGSTDTQYF
>TRBJ1-2|14|TRBV5-1|NA|NA
TGCGCCAGCAGCTTAAGGCAGGGTGTTGATGGCTACACCTTC
CASSLRQGVDGYTF
>TRBJ2-1|16|TRBV9|TRBD1|NA
TGTGCCAGCAGCGTCGGACAGGGGGTAATATACAATGAGCAGTTCTTC
CASSVGQGVIYNEQFF
>TRBJ1-5|14|TRBV28|NA|NA
TGTGCCAGCAGGTATGGCGGGGAGAATCAGCCCCAGCATTTT
CASRYGGENQPQHF
>TRBJ1-1|16|TRBV6-5|NA|NA
TGTGCCAGCAGTTTACCGTCCCTTGGAGGTTACACTGAAGCTTTCTTT
CASSLPSLGGYTEAFF
>TRBJ1-6|15|TRBV5-6|NA|once
TGTGCCAGCAGCTTGTGGCCGTCCTATAATTCACCCCTCCACTTT
CASSLWPSYNSPLHF
>TRBJ2-2|14|TRBV7-8|NA|NA
TGTGCCAGCAGCGCCGGGGGGCCGGGCGGGGAGCTGTTTTTT
CASSAGGPGGELFF
>TRBJ2-7|13|TRBV28|NA|NA
TGTGCCAGCCTTAGTTTGCTCCCGTACGAGCAGTACTTC
CASLSLLPYEQYF
>TRBJ1-6|12|TRBV28|NA|few
TGTGCCAGCACCTCGGGAGATTCACCCCTCCACTTT
CASTSGDSPLHF
>TRBJ1-3|15|TRBV9|NA|NA
TGTGCCAGCAGCGTAGGCAGTTCCTCTGGAAACACCATATATTTT
CASSVGSSSGNTIYF
>TRBJ2-3|13|TRBV7-2|NA|few
TGTGCCAGCAGCCCTCCTAGCACAGATACGCAGTATTTT
CASSPPSTDTQYF
>TRBJ2-7|17|TRBV5-1|TRBD2|NA
TGCGCCAGCAGCTTGGCCGGGACTAGCGGGAGTATCTACGAGCAGTACTTC
CASSLAGTSGSIYEQYF
>TRBJ1-6|16|TRBV19|TRBD1|NA
TGTGCCAGTAGCAAACAGACAGGGATTTATAATTCACCCCTCCACTTT
CASSKQTGIYNSPLHF
>TRBJ1-4|16|TRBV4-3|TRBD1|NA
TGCGCCAGCAGCCAAGATTGGACAGGGGGATATGAAAAACTGTTTTTT
CASSQDWTGGYEKLFF
>TRBJ1-4|17|TRBV11-2|NA|NA
TGTGCCAGCAGCCCGGGGGGCCTCGGACGTCTATGGGAAAAACTGTTTTTT
CASSPGGLGRLWEKLFF
>TRBJ1-2|15|TRBV5-4|NA|NA
TGTGCCAGCAGCTTGTTTAGCACGGGAGCCTATGGCTACACCTTC
CASSLFSTGAYGYTF
>TRBJ2-7|14|TRBV11-2|TRBD1|NA
TGTGCCAGCAGCACCCGACAGGGGAGGTACGAGCAGTACTTC
CASSTRQGRYEQYF
>TRBJ2-7|12|TRBV7-2|NA|NA
TGTGCCAGCAGCTTAATGGGGGGTGAGCAGTACTTC
CASSLMGGEQYF
>TRBJ1-1|13|TRBV9|NA|NA
TGTGCCAGCAGCGCAAGACAAAACACTGAAGCTTTCTTT
CASSARQNTEAFF
>TRBJ1-1|14|TRBV28|TRBD1|few
TGTGCCAGCAGCCGGACAGGGAGGATCACTGAAGCTTTCTTT
CASSRTGRITEAFF
>TRBJ2-5|18|TRBV9|TRBD2|NA
TGTGCCAGCAGCGTAGGGACTAGCGGGGGGGCATGGCAAGAGACCCAGTACTTC
CASSVGTSGGAWQETQYF
>TRBJ1-2|16|TRBV11-2|TRBD1|once
TGTGCCAGCAGTAATATCGACCCGGACAGGGGGCTCGGCTACACCTTC
CASSNIDPDRGLGYTF
>TRBJ2-1|15|TRBV5-1|TRBD1|NA
TGCGCCAGCAGCTTGGACGGACAGGGGGCAAGGGAGCAGTTCTTC
CASSLDGQGAREQFF
>TRBJ2-7|14|TRBV7-9|NA|few
TGTGCCAGCAGCTTACCGGGACAATTCTACGAGCAGTACTTC
CASSLPGQFYEQYF
>TRBJ2-2|14|TRBV5-1|TRBD2|NA
TGCGCCAGCAGCAAAGCGGGGGGCTACGGGGAGCTGTTTTTT
CASSKAGGYGELFF
>TRBJ2-7|15|TRBV5-5|TRBD2|once
TGTGCCAGCAGCTCCATAGCGGGGAGCTCTAACGAGCAGTACTTC
CASSSIAGSSNEQYF
>TRBJ1-2|13|TRBV21-1|NA|NA
TGTGCCAGCACCCTTGCCGGACAGGGAGGCTACACCTTC
CASTLAGQGGYTF
>TRBJ2-1|17|TRBV9|TRBD2|NA
TGTGCCAGCAGCGTAGGCGTCGGCGGGGGGGCCTACAATGAGCAGTTCTTC
CASSVGVGGGAYNEQFF
>TRBJ2-7|15|TRBV5-6|NA|NA
TGTGCCAGCAGCCCCGGGGGTTTTTCGTCCTACGAGCAGTACTTC
CASSPGGFSSYEQYF
>TRBJ1-5|16|TRBV4-3|TRBD1|NA
TGCGCCAGCAGCCAAGATCTAGGGGGCCGGGCTCAGCCCCAGCATTTT
CASSQDLGGRAQPQHF
>TRBJ2-7|14|TRBV7-9|TRBD2|NA
TGTGCCAGCAGCCTCGGACTAGCGGGAGGCGAGCAGTACTTC
CASSLGLAGGEQYF
>TRBJ2-6|15|TRBV5-1|NA|NA
TGCGCCAGCAGCTTCACAGGGTCTGGGGCCAACGTCCTGACTTTC
CASSFTGSGANVLTF
>TRBJ2-7|14|TRBV7-3|NA|NA
TGTGCCAGCAGTCCTCCGGGAGCATCCTACGAGCAGTACTTC
CASSPPGASYEQYF
>TRBJ2-5|13|TRBV5-1|NA|NA
TGCGCCAGCAGCTTGTCCGGGTCGGAGACCCAGTACTTC
CASSLSGSETQYF
>TRBJ1-5|15|TRBV30|NA|NA
TGTGCCTGGAGGAGGCAGGGGTGGGGCAATCAGCCCCAGCATTTT
CAWRRQGWGNQPQHF
>TRBJ1-5|15|TRBV6-1|NA|NA
TGTGCCAGCAGTGACTGGGGAGATAGCAATCAGCCCCAGCATTTT
CASSDWGDSNQPQHF
>TRBJ1-1|15|TRBV4-1|NA|NA
TGCGCCAGCAGCCATAAGGATGACAAAAACACTGAAGCTTTCTTT
CASSHKDDKNTEAFF
>TRBJ1-1|13|TRBV28|NA|NA
TGTGCCAGCAGTCCGATGGACACGAGTGAAGCTTTCTTT
CASSPMDTSEAFF
>TRBJ2-1|16|TRBV4-3|NA|NA
TGCGCCAGCAGCCAGGAGGGTCCCTCCTTCTACAATGAGCAGTTCTTC
CASSQEGPSFYNEQFF
>TRBJ1-5|15|TRBV5-4|NA|NA
TGTGCCAGCAGCGCGGGCTCTGGGAGCAATCAGCCCCAGCATTTT
CASSAGSGSNQPQHF
>TRBJ2-1|15|TRBV27|TRBD2|NA
TGTGCCAGCAGTCCGACGACTAGCGCCTCCAATGAGCAGTTCTTC
CASSPTTSASNEQFF
>TRBJ2-3|13|TRBV29-1|TRBD1|NA
TGCAGCGCACCGACAGGGGCCACAGATACGCAGTATTTT
CSAPTGATDTQYF
>TRBJ2-7|14|TRBV29-1|TRBD1|NA
TGCAGCCCGGCGAGGGACAGGGGGTGGTACGAGCAGTACTTC
CSPARDRGWYEQYF
>TRBJ2-3|14|TRBV6-1|NA|NA
TGTGCCAGCAGTGAATCGGGTTGGACAGATACGCAGTATTTT
CASSESGWTDTQYF
>TRBJ2-7|15|TRBV19|TRBD2|NA
TGTGCCAGTAGTCCACTAACTAGCGTCTCCTACGAGCAGTACTTC
CASSPLTSVSYEQYF
>TRBJ1-2|12|TRBV29-1|TRBD1|NA
TGCAGCGGGGGACAGGGGTCTTATGGCTACACCTTC
CSGGQGSYGYTF
>TRBJ1-2|13|TRBV9|NA|NA
TGTGCCAGCAGCCCTACGTACGGCTATGGCTACACCTTC
CASSPTYGYGYTF
>TRBJ2-2|14|TRBV7-2|NA|NA
TGTGCCAGCAGCTTAAATGCGGACACCGGGGAGCTGTTTTTT
CASSLNADTGELFF